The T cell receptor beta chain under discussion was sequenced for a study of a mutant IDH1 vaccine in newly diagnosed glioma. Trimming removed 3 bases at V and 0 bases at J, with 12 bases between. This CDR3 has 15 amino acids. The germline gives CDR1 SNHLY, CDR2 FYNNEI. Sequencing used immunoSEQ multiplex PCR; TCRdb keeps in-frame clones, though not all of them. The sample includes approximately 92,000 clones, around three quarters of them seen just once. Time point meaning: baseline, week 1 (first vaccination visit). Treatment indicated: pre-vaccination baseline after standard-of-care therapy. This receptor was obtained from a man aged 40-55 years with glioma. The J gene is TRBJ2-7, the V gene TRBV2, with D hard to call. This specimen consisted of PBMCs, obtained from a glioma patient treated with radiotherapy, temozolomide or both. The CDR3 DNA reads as TGTGCCAGCAGTGACAAGGGTATAAGCTCCTACGAGCAGTACTTC. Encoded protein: CASSDKGISSYEQYF.